A selection of T cell receptor beta chains follows, all from one sample in a study of blood T cell repertoires in COVID-19. Clones were read by immunoSEQ multiplex PCR, and TCRdb kept only the in-frame ones, dropping some. The profile shows fewer than 60,000 clones, over 80% of them singletons. Sample: peripheral blood. All receptors come from a man aged 65 to 79 with active COVID-19. The CDR3 runs from the conserved cysteine through the conserved F or W. The D gene is left open where the match is weak. A row's size may be missing; if present it is once, few, many or a size class.

few	TRBD1	TRBV30	TRBJ1-6	CAWTRTGIYNSPLHF	TGTGCCTGGACCAGGACAGGGATCTATAATTCACCCCTCCACTTT
NA	TRBD2	TRBV7-7	TRBJ2-1	CASSFLAGGQGEQFF	TGTGCTAGCAGCTTCCTAGCGGGGGGGCAGGGTGAGCAGTTCTTC
NA	TRBD2	TRBV7-9	TRBJ2-2	CASSLYGLAGAGNTGELFF	TGTGCCAGCAGCTTATATGGACTAGCGGGGGCCGGGAACACCGGGGAGCTGTTTTTT
NA	NA	TRBV18	TRBJ2-7	CASSPQAQGGTYEQYF	TGTGCCAGCTCACCGCAGGCGCAGGGGGGCACCTACGAGCAGTACTTC
NA	NA	TRBV6-5	TRBJ2-7	CASKGGGTGEQYF	TGTGCCAGCAAGGGCGGAGGGACTGGTGAGCAGTACTTC
NA	TRBD1	TRBV6-2/TRBV6-3	TRBJ1-2	CASSYPRTGTLGYTF	TGTGCCAGCAGTTACCCCCGGACAGGGACCCTTGGCTACACCTTC
NA	TRBD1	TRBV7-9	TRBJ2-5	CASSQQGTVQETQYF	TGTGCCAGCAGCCAACAGGGGACGGTGCAAGAGACCCAGTACTTC
NA	NA	TRBV2	TRBJ2-7	CASNRGNEQYF	TGTGCCAGCAACCGAGGGAACGAGCAGTACTTC
once	NA	TRBV27	TRBJ1-2	CASSSQAPYGYTF	TGTGCCAGCAGTTCACAGGCTCCCTATGGCTACACCTTC
NA	TRBD1	TRBV18	TRBJ2-3	CASSAGTGEIGTDTQYF	TGTGCCAGCTCAGCCGGGACAGGGGAGATTGGTACAGATACGCAGTATTTT
NA	TRBD1	TRBV6-5	TRBJ1-5	CASRGTGGFNQPQHF	TGTGCCAGCAGGGGGACAGGAGGCTTCAATCAGCCCCAGCATTTT
NA	NA	TRBV7-9	TRBJ1-6	CASSFRGGHNSPLHF	TGTGCCAGCAGCTTTCGGGGAGGACATAATTCACCCCTCCACTTT
NA	NA	TRBV11-2	TRBJ1-1	CASSLGGGNTEAFF	TGTGCCAGCAGCTTAGGTGGAGGGAACACTGAAGCTTTCTTT
NA	NA	TRBV7-2	TRBJ2-1	CASSPDRGMTNEQFF	TGTGCCAGCAGCCCAGATCGGGGAATGACAAATGAGCAGTTCTTC
NA	TRBD2	TRBV5-1	TRBJ2-1	CASSLSPSGYNEQFF	TGCGCCAGCAGCTTGAGTCCTAGCGGGTATAATGAGCAGTTCTTC
NA	NA	TRBV11-2	TRBJ1-5	CASSLDPRPGQPQHF	TGTGCCAGCAGCTTAGATCCCAGGCCGGGGCAGCCCCAGCATTTT
NA	TRBD1	TRBV2	TRBJ1-4	CAKSTGGGEKLFF	TGTGCCAAGTCGACAGGGGGCGGGGAAAAACTGTTTTTT
NA	TRBD2	TRBV24-1	TRBJ2-3	CATSDPGLAGADTQYF	TGTGCCACCAGTGACCCCGGACTAGCGGGGGCAGATACGCAGTATTTT
few	NA	TRBV27	TRBJ1-4	CASSLVQGDEKLFF	TGTGCCAGCAGTTTAGTCCAGGGTGATGAAAAACTGTTTTTT
NA	TRBD1	TRBV19	TRBJ2-1	CASSMQGDTYNEQFF	TGTGCCAGTAGTATGCAGGGGGATACCTACAATGAGCAGTTCTTC
few	NA	TRBV10-3	TRBJ1-1	CAISDDSLNTEAFF	TGTGCCATCAGTGATGACAGTTTGAACACTGAAGCTTTCTTT
NA	TRBD1	TRBV10-3	TRBJ2-6	CAISLGQGIGGANVLTF	TGTGCCATCAGTTTGGGACAGGGGATTGGTGGGGCCAACGTCCTGACTTTC
NA	TRBD1	TRBV7-2	TRBJ1-2	CASSLFGMTGGGYTF	TGTGCCAGCAGCTTATTTGGAATGACAGGGGGCGGCTACACCTTC
NA	NA	TRBV7-9	TRBJ1-6	CASSLEQYNSPLHF	TGTGCCAGCAGCTTAGAACAGTATAATTCACCCCTCCACTTT
NA	TRBD2	TRBV7-9	TRBJ2-7	CASSLRSSGGQSSYEQYF	TGTGCCAGCAGCTTACGCTCTAGCGGGGGGCAAAGCTCCTACGAGCAGTACTTC
NA	NA	TRBV15	TRBJ1-3	CATSRDWKRGNTIYF	TGTGCCACCAGCAGAGATTGGAAGCGTGGAAACACCATATATTTT
NA	NA	TRBV5-4	TRBJ2-2	CASAVWGGSGELFF	TGTGCCAGCGCGGTGTGGGGGGGCTCCGGGGAGCTGTTTTTT
NA	NA	TRBV9	TRBJ1-5	CASSVGLNQPQHF	TGTGCCAGCAGCGTGGGCCTCAATCAGCCCCAGCATTTT
once	NA	TRBV3-1/TRBV3-2	TRBJ2-7	CASSEAAYEQYF	TGTGCCAGCAGCGAAGCAGCCTACGAGCAGTACTTC
few	NA	TRBV6-4	TRBJ2-2	CASSDSRGGELFF	TGTGCCAGCAGTGACTCCAGGGGCGGGGAGCTGTTTTTT
NA	TRBD1	TRBV7-6	TRBJ2-2	CASSLVPRTGSNTGELFF	TGTGCCAGCAGCTTAGTCCCCCGGACAGGATCGAACACCGGGGAGCTGTTTTTT
NA	NA	TRBV4-1	TRBJ1-6	CASSQEQGNSPLHF	TGCGCCAGCAGCCAGGAACAGGGAAATTCACCCCTCCACTTT
NA	NA	TRBV7-9	TRBJ2-7	CASSDFRDYEQYF	TGTGCCAGCAGCGATTTCCGGGACTACGAGCAGTACTTC
NA	TRBD1	TRBV3-1/TRBV3-2	TRBJ2-1	CASSQTGGSYNEQFF	TGTGCCAGCAGCCAGACAGGGGGGTCCTACAATGAGCAGTTCTTC
NA	NA	TRBV15	TRBJ1-1	CATSREGGINTEAFF	TGTGCCACCAGCAGAGAGGGAGGGATTAACACTGAAGCTTTCTTT
few	NA	TRBV10-1	TRBJ1-6	CASSDASEEPLHF	TGCGCCAGCAGTGATGCCAGTGAGGAACCCCTCCACTTT
NA	TRBD2	TRBV6-5	TRBJ2-5	CASSARLAGVETQYF	TGTGCCAGCAGCGCCAGACTAGCGGGGGTGGAGACCCAGTACTTC
few	NA	TRBV7-3	TRBJ2-1	CASSLSSGNEQFF	TGTGCCAGCAGCTTATCCTCGGGAAATGAGCAGTTCTTC
NA	TRBD1	TRBV19	TRBJ1-1	CASSIRAQGATEAFF	TGTGCCAGTAGTATAAGGGCGCAGGGGGCCACTGAAGCTTTCTTT
NA	NA	TRBV11-2	TRBJ2-3	CASSSGYTDTQYF	TGTGCCAGCAGCTCGGGGTACACAGATACGCAGTATTTT
NA	NA	TRBV10-3	TRBJ2-7	CAISEPVGMRAKRYEQYF	TGTGCCATCAGTGAGCCAGTAGGAATGAGGGCCAAGAGATACGAGCAGTACTTC
NA	NA	TRBV7-2	TRBJ1-3	CASSLVRTAGSGNTIYF	TGTGCCAGCAGCTTAGTCCGGACGGCGGGATCTGGAAACACCATATATTTT
once	NA	TRBV4-2	TRBJ1-2	CASSQEEAGAGIYGYTF	TGTGCCAGCAGCCAAGAAGAAGCGGGGGCAGGGATTTATGGCTACACCTTC
NA	NA	TRBV11-3	TRBJ2-2	CASSLEGWQNTGELFF	TGTGCCAGCAGCTTGGAGGGGTGGCAGAACACCGGGGAGCTGTTTTTT
NA	NA	TRBV5-1	TRBJ1-3	CASSPAARDSGNTIYF	TGCGCCAGCAGCCCGGCTGCGAGGGACTCTGGAAACACCATATATTTT
once	NA	TRBV7-8	TRBJ1-6	CASSLAVGHESSYNSPLHF	TGTGCCAGCAGCTTAGCGGTTGGGCACGAGAGCTCCTATAATTCACCCCTCCACTTT
NA	NA	TRBV27	TRBJ1-4	CASSQVQGAGEKLFF	TGTGCCAGCAGTCAAGTACAGGGTGCGGGTGAAAAACTGTTTTTT
NA	TRBD1	TRBV5-1	TRBJ1-1	CASSRDRAANTEAFF	TGCGCCAGCAGCAGGGACAGGGCCGCGAACACTGAAGCTTTCTTT
few	TRBD1	TRBV11-2	TRBJ1-6	CASSPIQGRNSPLHF	TGTGCCAGCAGCCCAATACAGGGGCGTAATTCACCCCTCCACTTT
NA	TRBD1	TRBV4-1	TRBJ1-5	CASSQDRQGFQPQHF	TGCGCCAGCAGCCAAGATCGACAGGGGTTCCAGCCCCAGCATTTT
NA	TRBD2	TRBV11-2	TRBJ2-5	CASSSYPGLEEETQYF	TGTGCCAGCAGCTCTTATCCGGGACTAGAAGAGGAGACCCAGTACTTC
NA	TRBD1	TRBV27	TRBJ2-5	CASSLGDRGETQYF	TGTGCCAGCAGTTTAGGGGACAGGGGGGAGACCCAGTACTTC
NA	TRBD2	TRBV5-1	TRBJ2-5	CASSLAGRGGQETQYF	TGCGCCAGCAGCTTGGCGGGGCGGGGGGGCCAAGAGACCCAGTACTTC
NA	NA	TRBV28	TRBJ1-2	CASSFLGQLYGYTF	TGTGCCAGCAGTTTCCTCGGACAGCTCTATGGCTACACCTTC
NA	NA	TRBV7-2	TRBJ2-5	CASSLVALGGRGETQYF	TGTGCCAGCAGCTTAGTGGCGCTCGGGGGTCGGGGAGAGACCCAGTACTTC
NA	NA	TRBV7-9	TRBJ1-4	CASSLRDLKLFF	TGTGCCAGCAGCCTCCGGGACTTAAAACTGTTTTTT
NA	TRBD1	TRBV18	TRBJ1-2	CASSPGTENYGYTF	TGTGCCAGCTCACCGGGGACAGAAAACTATGGCTACACCTTC
NA	TRBD1	TRBV15	TRBJ1-2	CATSSQMDRATYGYTF	TGTGCCACCAGCAGCCAAATGGACAGGGCAACCTATGGCTACACCTTC